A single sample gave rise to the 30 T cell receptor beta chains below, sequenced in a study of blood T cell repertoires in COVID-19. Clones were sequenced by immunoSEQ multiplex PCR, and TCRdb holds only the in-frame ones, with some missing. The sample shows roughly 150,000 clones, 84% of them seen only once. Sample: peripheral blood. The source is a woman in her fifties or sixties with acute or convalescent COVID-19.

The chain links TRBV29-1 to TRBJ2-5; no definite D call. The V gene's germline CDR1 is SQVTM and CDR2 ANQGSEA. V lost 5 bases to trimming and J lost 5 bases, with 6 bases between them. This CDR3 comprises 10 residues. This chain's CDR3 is CSVSVETQYF. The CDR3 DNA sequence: TGCAGCGTTTCAGTGGAGACCCAGTACTTC.

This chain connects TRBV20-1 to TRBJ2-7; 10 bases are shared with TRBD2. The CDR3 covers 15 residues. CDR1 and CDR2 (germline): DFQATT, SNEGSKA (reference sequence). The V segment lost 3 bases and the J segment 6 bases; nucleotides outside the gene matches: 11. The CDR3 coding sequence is TGCAGTGCTAGTCGGGTCCTAGCGGGAGATCGCGAGCAGTACTTC. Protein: CSASRVLAGDREQYF.

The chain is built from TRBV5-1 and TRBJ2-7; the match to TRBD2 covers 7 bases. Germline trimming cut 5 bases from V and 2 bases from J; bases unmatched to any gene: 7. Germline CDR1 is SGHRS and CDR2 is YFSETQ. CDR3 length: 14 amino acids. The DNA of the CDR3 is TGCGCCAGCAGGGCCCGGGGGGAAACCTACGAGCAGTACTTC. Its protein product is CASRARGETYEQYF.

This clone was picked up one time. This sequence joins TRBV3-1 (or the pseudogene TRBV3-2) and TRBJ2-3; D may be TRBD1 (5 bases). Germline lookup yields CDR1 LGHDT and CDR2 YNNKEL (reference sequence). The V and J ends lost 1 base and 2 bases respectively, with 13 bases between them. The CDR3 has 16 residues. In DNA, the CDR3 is TGTGCCAGCAGCCAAGGTCAGGGTATCCTCACAGATACGCAGTATTTT. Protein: CASSQGQGILTDTQYF.

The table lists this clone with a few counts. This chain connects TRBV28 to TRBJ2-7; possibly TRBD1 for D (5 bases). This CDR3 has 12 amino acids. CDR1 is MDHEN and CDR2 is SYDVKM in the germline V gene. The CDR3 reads CALQGRSYEQYF. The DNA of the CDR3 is TGTGCGTTGCAGGGTAGAAGCTACGAGCAGTACTTC.

CDR3 in DNA: TGTGCCAGCAGTTTATCTCCGGGACTAGTTAGCTATGAGCAGTTCTTC. Amino acid sequence: CASSLSPGLVSYEQFF. The chain joins TRBV27 to TRBJ2-1; TRBD2 matches at 8 bases. V trimming: 0 bases; J trimming: 8 bases; junction bases outside the gene matches: 9. The CDR3 contains 16 residues. From germline, CDR1 is MNHEY and CDR2 SMNVEV (reference sequence).

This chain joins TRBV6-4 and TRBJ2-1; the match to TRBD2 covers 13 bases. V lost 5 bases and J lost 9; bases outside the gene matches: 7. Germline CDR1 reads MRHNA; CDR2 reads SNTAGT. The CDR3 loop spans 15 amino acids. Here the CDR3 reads CASSMRTSGRGEQFF. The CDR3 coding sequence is TGTGCCAGCAGTATGAGGACTAGCGGGAGAGGTGAGCAGTTCTTC.

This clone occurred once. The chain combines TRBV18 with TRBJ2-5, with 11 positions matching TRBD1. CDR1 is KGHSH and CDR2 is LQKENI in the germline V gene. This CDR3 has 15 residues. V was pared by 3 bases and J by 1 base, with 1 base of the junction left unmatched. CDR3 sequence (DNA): TGTGCCAGCTCACCCGGACAGGGGGCCCAAGAGACCCAGTACTTC. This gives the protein CASSPGQGAQETQYF.

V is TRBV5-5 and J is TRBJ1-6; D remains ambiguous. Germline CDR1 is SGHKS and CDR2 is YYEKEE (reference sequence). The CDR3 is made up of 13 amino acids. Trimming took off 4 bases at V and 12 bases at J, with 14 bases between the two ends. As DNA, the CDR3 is TGTGCCAGCAGCGGCCAACCGCCCCTACCCCTCCACTTT. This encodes CASSGQPPLPLHF. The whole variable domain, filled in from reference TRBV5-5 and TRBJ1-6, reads DAGVTQSPTHLIKTRGQQVTLRCSPISGHKSVSWYQQVLGQGPQFIFQYYEKEERGRGNFPDRFSARQFPNYSSELNVNALLLGDSALYLCASSGQPPLPLHFGNGTRLTVT.

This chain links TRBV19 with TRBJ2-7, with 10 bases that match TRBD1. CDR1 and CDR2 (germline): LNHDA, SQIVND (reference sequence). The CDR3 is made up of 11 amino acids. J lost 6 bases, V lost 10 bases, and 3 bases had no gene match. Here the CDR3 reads CATGQGSEQYF. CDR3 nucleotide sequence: TGTGCCACGGGACAGGGGTCCGAGCAGTACTTC.

The chain's CDR3 is CASSLFGGAYEQYF. The CDR3 bases are TGTGCCAGCAGCTTATTTGGGGGCGCCTACGAGCAGTACTTC. The chain links TRBV7-6 to TRBJ2-7; D perhaps matches TRBD1 (6 bases). The CDR3 runs 14 residues. Per the germline V gene, CDR1 is SGHVS and CDR2 is FNYEAQ. V lost 2 bases and J lost 2, with 10 bases in between.

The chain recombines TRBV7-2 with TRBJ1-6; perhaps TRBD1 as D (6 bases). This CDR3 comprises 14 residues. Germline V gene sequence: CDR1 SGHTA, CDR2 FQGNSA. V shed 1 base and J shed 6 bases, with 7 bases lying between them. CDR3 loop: CASSLGTVNSPLHF. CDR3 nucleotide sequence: TGTGCCAGCAGCTTAGGGACAGTTAATTCACCCCTCCACTTT.

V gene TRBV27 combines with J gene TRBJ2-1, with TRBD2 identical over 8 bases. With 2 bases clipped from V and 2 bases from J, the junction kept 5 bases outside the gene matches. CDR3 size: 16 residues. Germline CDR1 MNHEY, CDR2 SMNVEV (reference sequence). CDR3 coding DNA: TGTGCCAGCAGTTTACGCCTAGCGGGCCCCTACAATGAGCAGTTCTTC. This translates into CASSLRLAGPYNEQFF.

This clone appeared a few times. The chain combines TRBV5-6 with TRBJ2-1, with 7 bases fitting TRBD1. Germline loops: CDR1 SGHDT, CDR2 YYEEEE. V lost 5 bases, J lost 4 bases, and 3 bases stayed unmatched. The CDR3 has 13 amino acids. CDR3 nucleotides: TGTGCCAGCAGAAAGGGACAGTACAATGAGCAGTTCTTC. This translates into CASRKGQYNEQFF.

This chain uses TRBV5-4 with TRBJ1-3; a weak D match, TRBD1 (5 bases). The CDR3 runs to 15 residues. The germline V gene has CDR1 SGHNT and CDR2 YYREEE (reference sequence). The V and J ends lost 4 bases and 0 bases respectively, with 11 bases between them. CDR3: CASSTQTDSGNTIYF. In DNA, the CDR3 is TGTGCCAGCAGCACCCAGACAGACTCTGGAAACACCATATATTTT.

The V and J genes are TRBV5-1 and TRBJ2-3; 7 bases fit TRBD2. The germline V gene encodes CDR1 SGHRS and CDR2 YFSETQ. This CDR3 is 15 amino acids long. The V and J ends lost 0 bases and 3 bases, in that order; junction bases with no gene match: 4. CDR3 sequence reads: CASSLGSSGTDTQYF. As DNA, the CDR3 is TGCGCCAGCAGCTTGGGGTCTAGCGGAACAGATACGCAGTATTTT.

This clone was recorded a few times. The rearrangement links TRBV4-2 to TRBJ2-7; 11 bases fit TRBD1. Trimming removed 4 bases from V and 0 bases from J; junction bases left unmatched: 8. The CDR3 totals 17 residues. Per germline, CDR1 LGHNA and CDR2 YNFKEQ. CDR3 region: CASSRALGQGASYEQYF. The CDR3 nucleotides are TGTGCCAGCAGCCGCGCACTTGGACAGGGGGCCTCCTACGAGCAGTACTTC.

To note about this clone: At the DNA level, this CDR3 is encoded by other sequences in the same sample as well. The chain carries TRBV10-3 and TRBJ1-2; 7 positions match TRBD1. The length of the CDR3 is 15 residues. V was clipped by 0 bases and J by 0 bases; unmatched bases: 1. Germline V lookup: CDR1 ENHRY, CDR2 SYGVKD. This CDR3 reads CAISESGGPNYGYTF. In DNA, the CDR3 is TGTGCCATCAGTGAGTCAGGGGGCCCTAACTATGGCTACACCTTC.

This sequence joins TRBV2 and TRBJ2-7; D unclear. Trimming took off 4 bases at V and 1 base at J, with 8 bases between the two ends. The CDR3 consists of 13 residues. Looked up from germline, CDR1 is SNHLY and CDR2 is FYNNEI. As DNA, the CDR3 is TGTGCCAGCAGTGTCGAGCTGTCCTACGAGCAGTACTTC. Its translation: CASSVELSYEQYF.

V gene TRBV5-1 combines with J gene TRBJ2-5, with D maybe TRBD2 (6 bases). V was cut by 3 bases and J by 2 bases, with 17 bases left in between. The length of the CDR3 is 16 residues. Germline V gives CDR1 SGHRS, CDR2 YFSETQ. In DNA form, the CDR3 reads TGCGCCAGCAGCTCGGACCCGATGGGGGGTCAAGAGACCCAGTACTTC. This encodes CASSSDPMGGQETQYF.

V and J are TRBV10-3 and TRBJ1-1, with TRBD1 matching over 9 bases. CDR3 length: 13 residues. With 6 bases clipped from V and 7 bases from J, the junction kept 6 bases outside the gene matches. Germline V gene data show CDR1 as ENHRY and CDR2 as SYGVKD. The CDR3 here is CAISAGTGYEAFF. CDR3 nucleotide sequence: TGTGCCATCAGCGCCGGGACAGGGTATGAAGCTTTCTTT.

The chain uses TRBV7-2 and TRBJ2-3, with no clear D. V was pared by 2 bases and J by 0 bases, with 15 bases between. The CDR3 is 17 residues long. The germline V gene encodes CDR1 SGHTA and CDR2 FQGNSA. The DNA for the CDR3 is TGTGCCAGCAGCTTACCCCCCAACAGCCCCAGCACAGATACGCAGTATTTT. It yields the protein CASSLPPNSPSTDTQYF.

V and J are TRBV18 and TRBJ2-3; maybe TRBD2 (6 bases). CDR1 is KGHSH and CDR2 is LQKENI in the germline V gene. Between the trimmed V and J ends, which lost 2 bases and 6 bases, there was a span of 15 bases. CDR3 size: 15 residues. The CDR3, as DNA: TGTGCCAGCTCACCAAACATTCCGGGACTTGATACGCAGTATTTT. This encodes CASSPNIPGLDTQYF. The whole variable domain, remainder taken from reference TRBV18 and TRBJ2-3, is NAGVMQNPRHLVRRRGQEARLRCSPMKGHSHVYWYRQLPEEGLKFMVYLQKENIIDESGMPKERFSAEFPKEGPSILRIQQVVRGDSAAYFCASSPNIPGLDTQYFGPGTRLTVL.

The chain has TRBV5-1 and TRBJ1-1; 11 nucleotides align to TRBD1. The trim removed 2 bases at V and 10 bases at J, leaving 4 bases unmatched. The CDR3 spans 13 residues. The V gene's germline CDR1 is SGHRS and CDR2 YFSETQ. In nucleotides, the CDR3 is TGCGCCAGCAGCTTTGATGGACAGGGGGCAGCTTTCTTT. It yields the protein CASSFDGQGAAFF.

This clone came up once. CDR3 loop: CASSVGQGPYEQYF. The CDR3 DNA follows: TGTGCCAGTAGTGTCGGACAGGGTCCCTACGAGCAGTACTTC. The chain carries TRBV19 and TRBJ2-7; 8 bases are shared with TRBD1. V dropped 5 bases and J dropped 2; count of bases not matched to a gene: 5. Looked up from germline, CDR1 is LNHDA and CDR2 is SQIVND (reference sequence). The CDR3 sequence is 14 residues long.

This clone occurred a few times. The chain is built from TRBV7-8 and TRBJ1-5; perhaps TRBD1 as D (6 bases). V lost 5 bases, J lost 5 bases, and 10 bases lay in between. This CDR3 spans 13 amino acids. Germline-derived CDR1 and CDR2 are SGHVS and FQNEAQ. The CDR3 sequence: CASSPRTDQPQHF. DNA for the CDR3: TGTGCCAGCAGCCCCCGGACAGATCAGCCCCAGCATTTT.

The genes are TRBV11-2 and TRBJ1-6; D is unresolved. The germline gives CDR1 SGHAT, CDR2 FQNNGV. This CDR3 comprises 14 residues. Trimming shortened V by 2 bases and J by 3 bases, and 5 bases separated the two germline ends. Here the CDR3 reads CASSLQNYNSPLHF. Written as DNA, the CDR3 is TGTGCCAGCAGCTTACAAAACTATAATTCACCCCTCCACTTT.

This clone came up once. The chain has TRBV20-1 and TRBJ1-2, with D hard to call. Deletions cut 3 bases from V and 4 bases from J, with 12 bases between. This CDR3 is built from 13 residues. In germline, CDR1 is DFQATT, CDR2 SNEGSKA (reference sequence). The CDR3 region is CSASSGEGYGYTF. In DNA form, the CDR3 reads TGCAGTGCTAGTAGCGGGGAGGGCTATGGCTACACCTTC.

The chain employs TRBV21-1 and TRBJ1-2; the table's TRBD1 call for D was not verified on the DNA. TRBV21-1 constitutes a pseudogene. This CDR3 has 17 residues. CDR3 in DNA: TGTGCCAGCTCCACCTTTATCATCAAAACAGAAAACTATGGCTACACCTTC. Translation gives CASSTFIIKTENYGYTF.

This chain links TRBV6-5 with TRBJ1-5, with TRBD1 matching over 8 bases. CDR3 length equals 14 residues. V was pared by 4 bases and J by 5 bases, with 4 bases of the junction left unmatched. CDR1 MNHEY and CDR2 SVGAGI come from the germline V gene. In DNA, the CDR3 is TGTGCCAGCAGTTTACAGGGGGGGGATCAGCCCCAGCATTTT. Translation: CASSLQGGDQPQHF.